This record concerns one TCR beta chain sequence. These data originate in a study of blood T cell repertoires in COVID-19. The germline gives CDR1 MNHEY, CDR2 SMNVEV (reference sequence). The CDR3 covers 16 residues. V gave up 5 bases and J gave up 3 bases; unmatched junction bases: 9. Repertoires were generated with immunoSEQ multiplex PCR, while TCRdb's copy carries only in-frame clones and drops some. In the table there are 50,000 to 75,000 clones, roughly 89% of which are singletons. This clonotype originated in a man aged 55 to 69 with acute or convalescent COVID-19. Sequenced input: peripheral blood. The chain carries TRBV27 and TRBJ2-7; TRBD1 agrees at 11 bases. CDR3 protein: CASSLPSGTGGYEQYF. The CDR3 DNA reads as TGTGCCAGCAGTCTCCCCTCCGGGACAGGGGGCTACGAGCAGTACTTC.